Following are 22 T cell receptor beta chains from one sample sequenced in a study of OX40 agonist ivuxolimab in advanced cancers. The assay was immunoSEQ multiplex PCR, and TCRdb's table has in-frame clones only and misses some. The sample shows approximately 50,000 clones, approximately 83% of them seen only once. The sample in question was CD4+ or CD8+ T cells sorted from blood, obtained in a trial of the OX40 agonist ivuxolimab. Receptors originate from an adult with an advanced solid tumor such as melanoma, head and neck, liver or kidney cancer.

The rearrangement links TRBV4-2 to TRBJ1-1; D gene unclear. CDR3 length equals 16 residues. Germline-derived CDR1 and CDR2 are LGHNA and YNFKEQ. V was pared by 0 bases and J by 1 base, with 12 bases between. The CDR3 sequence is CASSQEPLGRNTEAFF. The DNA for the CDR3 is TGTGCCAGCAGCCAAGAGCCACTCGGTCGGAACACTGAAGCTTTCTTT.

CDR3 residues: CASSATSGSAQGQYF. The DNA of the CDR3 is TGCGCCAGCAGCGCGACTAGCGGGAGCGCCCAGGGGCAGTATTTT. This chain uses TRBV10-1 with TRBJ2-3; 12 nucleotides agree with TRBD2. V shed 6 bases, J shed 11 bases, and the junction held 12 bases outside the gene matches. CDR1 and CDR2 from the germline V gene are WNHNN and SYGVQD (reference sequence). This CDR3 has 15 residues.

V and J are TRBV28 and TRBJ2-7, with 10 bases matching TRBD1. The ends lost 9 bases at V and 5 bases at J; junction bases unmatched: 13. This CDR3 spans 15 amino acids. Germline V CDR1 and CDR2: MDHEN, SYDVKM. The CDR3 DNA is TGTGCCAGTGGGGACAGGGGCACTTTGGCACACGAGCAGTACTTC. It translates to CASGDRGTLAHEQYF.

The chain's CDR3 is CASGQYYEQYF. The CDR3 bases are TGTGCCAGTGGACAGTACTACGAGCAGTACTTC. The chain employs TRBV2 and TRBJ2-7, with D tentatively TRBD1 (6 bases). CDR1 and CDR2 from the germline V gene are SNHLY and FYNNEI. The CDR3 has 11 amino acids. The V gene lost 9 bases and the J gene lost 3 bases, with 9 bases spanning the gap. Full variable domain (missing parts from reference TRBV2 and TRBJ2-7): EPEVTQTPSHQVTQMGQEVILRCVPISNHLYFYWYRQILGQKVEFLVSFYNNEISEKSEIFDDQFSVERPDGSNFTLKIRSTKLEDSAMYFCASGQYYEQYFGPGTRLTVT.

The genes are TRBV18 and TRBJ2-6, with 7 bases identical to TRBD1. This CDR3 is 20 amino acids long. Per the germline V gene, CDR1 is KGHSH and CDR2 is LQKENI. V shed 3 bases, J shed 3 bases, and the junction held 17 bases outside the gene matches. CDR3 DNA: TGTGCCAGCTCACCCACGCTTCGGGACAGCGACCTCTTTGGGGCCAACGTCCTGACTTTC. This codes for CASSPTLRDSDLFGANVLTF.

The rearrangement joins TRBV25-1 to TRBJ2-1; TRBD2 matches at 7 bases. CDR1 is MGHDK, CDR2 SYGVNS, per germline. The junction had 10 bases not matched to a gene; V was cut back by 0 bases and J by 5 bases. The CDR3 is made up of 17 amino acids. In DNA form, the CDR3 reads TGTGCCAGCAGTGAATATGAGGTACTAGCGCCTAACAATGAGCAGTTCTTC. Amino acid sequence: CASSEYEVLAPNNEQFF.

The genes are TRBV28 and TRBJ2-1; D is unresolved. Trimming left V 2 bases short and J 5 bases short, with 4 bases between. This CDR3 region has 12 residues. Looked up from germline, CDR1 is MDHEN and CDR2 is SYDVKM. CDR3 nucleotides: TGTGCCAGCAGTTTAAGGAACAATGAGCAGTTCTTC. The encoded protein is CASSLRNNEQFF.

This clone was recorded a few times. The J gene is TRBJ1-1, the V gene TRBV18; D gene ambiguous. Trimming removed 4 bases from V and 4 bases from J, with 16 bases in between. The CDR3 contains 15 residues. Germline loops: CDR1 KGHSH, CDR2 LQKENI. CDR3 coding DNA: TGTGCCAGCTCACGCTTGGGCGGAAGTGGCACTGAAGCTTTCTTT. It yields the protein CASSRLGGSGTEAFF.

The gene calls are TRBV7-9 and TRBJ1-6; D unclear. The CDR3 covers 15 residues. Germline CDR1 is SEHNR and CDR2 is FQNEAQ (reference sequence). Trimming took off 3 bases at V and 8 bases at J, with 14 bases between the two ends. The CDR3 DNA reads TGTGCCAGCAGCTTGACGCAGCAAACACATTCACCCCTCCACTTT. This gives the protein CASSLTQQTHSPLHF.

This chain connects TRBV7-3 to TRBJ2-6, with D perhaps being TRBD1 or TRBD2 (6 bases each). The CDR3 sequence is 18 residues long. V lost 1 base and J 2 bases, leaving 15 bases between the germline ends. Germline V gene sequence: CDR1 SGHTA, CDR2 FQGTGA. The CDR3 DNA is TGTGCCAGCAGCTTAAACCCCGGGGGCTACGCTGGGGCCAACGTCCTGACTTTC. It is translated as CASSLNPGGYAGANVLTF.

V usage is TRBV10-1 and J usage is TRBJ1-3, with 7 bases aligning to TRBD1. CDR3 size: 15 residues. V was clipped by 3 bases and J by 2 bases; unmatched bases: 4. Germline V gene sequence: CDR1 WNHNN, CDR2 SYGVQD (reference sequence). CDR3 loop: CASSEETGTGNTIYF. DNA for the CDR3: TGCGCCAGCAGTGAAGAGACAGGGACTGGAAACACCATATATTTT.

This chain connects TRBV19 to TRBJ1-2; a weak D match, TRBD1 (5 bases). This CDR3 has 14 amino acids. Germline CDR1 and CDR2: LNHDA and SQIVND (reference sequence). The germline V and J ends were trimmed by 0 bases and 7 bases, with 12 bases remaining between them. Here the CDR3 DNA reads TGTGCCAGTAGTATAGATCGGGGGATCGGTGGCTACACCTTC. This encodes CASSIDRGIGGYTF.

This sequence joins TRBV5-1 and TRBJ2-1; D is tentatively TRBD1 or TRBD2 (5 bases each). The V end lost 5 bases, the J end lost 12 bases, and 15 bases lay between the germline ends. The CDR3 loop spans 12 amino acids. The germline V gene encodes CDR1 SGHRS and CDR2 YFSETQ. The CDR3 is CASSDPPGPQFF. CDR3 coding DNA: TGCGCCAGCAGTGACCCCCCGGGACCGCAGTTCTTC.

The chain combines TRBV30 with TRBJ2-3; D is perhaps TRBD1 (6 bases). The CDR3 spans 13 residues. CDR1 is GTSNPN and CDR2 is SVGIG in the germline V gene (reference sequence). The ends were cut back, 6 bases at V and 4 bases at J, with 14 bases in the middle. CDR3 DNA sequence: TGTGCCTGCACAGGGAAAGGCGCAGATACGCAGTATTTT. Its translation is CACTGKGADTQYF.

The gene calls are TRBV16 and TRBJ2-1; D ambiguous. The CDR3 has 13 residues. Germline lookup yields CDR1 KGHSY and CDR2 FQNENV. The ends were cut back, 4 bases at V and 0 bases at J, with 4 bases in the middle. The CDR3 here is CASSRDSYNEQFF. CDR3 DNA: TGTGCCAGCAGCCGGGACTCCTACAATGAGCAGTTCTTC.

The rearrangement uses TRBV28 and TRBJ2-1; TRBD2 aligns across 8 bases. The germline CDR1 and CDR2 sequences are MDHEN and SYDVKM. V shed 0 bases, J shed 6 bases, and the junction held 7 bases outside the gene matches. This CDR3 comprises 16 residues. The CDR3 nucleotides read TGTGCCAGCAGTTTATGGGCGGGAGGTCCAATCAATGAGCAGTTCTTC. This sequence encodes CASSLWAGGPINEQFF.

The chain combines TRBV7-9 with TRBJ1-1; 8 bases align to TRBD1. Germline V gene lookup returns CDR1 SEHNR and CDR2 FQNEAQ (reference sequence). This CDR3 contains 13 residues. V trimming: 5 bases; J trimming: 5 bases; junction bases outside the gene matches: 4. CDR3 region: CASSGQGVTEAFF. CDR3 sequence (DNA): TGTGCCAGCAGCGGACAGGGTGTGACTGAAGCTTTCTTT. The complete variable domain, with remaining parts taken from reference TRBV7-9 and TRBJ1-1, reads DTGVSQNPRHKITKRGQNVTFRCDPISEHNRLYWYRQTLGQGPEFLTYFQNEAQLEKSRLLSDRFSAERPKGSFSTLEIQRTEQGDSAMYLCASSGQGVTEAFFGQGTRLTVV.

This clone was counted a single time. This chain connects TRBV9 to TRBJ2-2; tentatively, D is TRBD1 (6 bases). With 4 bases removed from V and 2 bases from J, the gap between germline ends came to 12 bases. CDR3 size: 15 residues. Germline assignment: CDR1 SGDLS and CDR2 YYNGEE. The CDR3 loop is CASSPVGGNTGELFF. The CDR3 coding sequence is TGTGCCAGCAGCCCCGTAGGGGGAAACACCGGGGAGCTGTTTTTT.

The genes are TRBV10-2 and TRBJ2-3, with 10 bases aligning to TRBD1. Germline loops: CDR1 WSHSY, CDR2 SAAADI. The ends lost 6 bases at V and 2 bases at J; junction bases unmatched: 8. The CDR3 consists of 16 residues. CDR3 DNA sequence: TGCGCCAGCAGGGGGGGACAGGGGCGAGACACAGATACGCAGTATTTT. Translated, it gives CASRGGQGRDTDTQYF.

The chain carries TRBV5-1 and TRBJ2-3, with D perhaps TRBD1 or TRBD2 (5 bases each). Germline V CDR1 and CDR2: SGHRS, YFSETQ. V lost 4 bases, J lost 2 bases, and 8 bases lay in between. The CDR3 runs 13 residues. CDR3 amino acids: CASSLGPTDTQYF. The CDR3 DNA reads as TGCGCCAGCAGCCTGGGACCCACAGATACGCAGTATTTT. Based on the CDR3 plus reference TRBV5-1 and TRBJ2-3, the full variable domain is KAGVTQTPRYLIKTRGQQVTLSCSPISGHRSVSWYQQTPGQGLQFLFEYFSETQRNKGNFPGRFSGRQFSNSRSEMNVSTLELGDSALYLCASSLGPTDTQYFGPGTRLTVL.

The rearrangement links TRBV5-1 to TRBJ2-1; TRBD1 matches 7 bases. Germline CDR1 reads SGHRS; CDR2 reads YFSETQ. V dropped 4 bases and J dropped 7; count of bases not matched to a gene: 2. The CDR3 consists of 12 residues. The CDR3, as DNA: TGCGCCAGCAGCATACAGGGGAATGAGCAGTTCTTC. As protein: CASSIQGNEQFF.

The chain recombines TRBV9 with TRBJ1-4; D is unclear. The CDR3 extends over 16 amino acids. V was pared by 4 bases and J by 5 bases, with 18 bases between. CDR1 and CDR2 (germline): SGDLS, YYNGEE. DNA of the CDR3: TGTGCCAGCAGCTATAAAGGAGGGATCGGGAATGAAAAACTGTTTTTT. This sequence encodes CASSYKGGIGNEKLFF.